A single sample is the source of the 26 T cell receptor beta chains below, sequenced in a study of T cells in Graves' hyperthyroidism and ophthalmopathy. The TCR beta CDR3 regions underwent amplification using RNA transcripts as the source. First-round RT-PCR with HTBI primers amplified the TCR CDR3 region. TCRdb re-derived calls from the multiplex PCR reads in MiXCR, one entry per CDR3 protein. The profile shows some 300,000 distinct CDR3 sequences, around 20% of them singletons. The sequenced sample was blood. The receptors were gathered from a man in his forties or fifties with Graves' ophthalmopathy.

This clonotype has at least ten counts. The chain's CDR3 is CASTGTSPPYEQYF. In DNA form, the CDR3 reads TGTGCCAGTACCGGGACTAGCCCTCCCTACGAGCAGTACTTC. This rearrangement joins TRBV2 to TRBJ2-7; the match to TRBD2 covers 9 bases. With V trimmed by 9 bases and J by 2 bases, 8 bases remained unmatched. Germline CDR1 is SNHLY and CDR2 is FYNNEI. The CDR3 has 14 residues.

The rearrangement joins TRBV12-3 or TRBV12-4 to TRBJ2-2; TRBD1 matches at 9 bases. After removal of 0 bases from V and 6 bases from J, the junction contained 8 bases not matched to a gene. This CDR3 comprises 17 residues. In nucleotides, the CDR3 is TGTGCCAGCAGTTTAGCGCTCGGACAGGGGATTCCCGGGGAGCTGTTTTTT. This encodes CASSLALGQGIPGELFF.

This clonotype was recorded at least ten times. The gene calls are TRBV18 and TRBJ1-1, with TRBD1 identical over 8 bases. Germline lookup yields CDR1 KGHSH and CDR2 LQKENI. The ends lost 6 bases at V and 5 bases at J; junction bases unmatched: 5. The CDR3 has 13 residues. CDR3: CASSGQGRTEAFF. DNA of the CDR3: TGTGCCAGCTCTGGACAGGGAAGGACTGAAGCTTTCTTT.

This clonotype occurred many times. V and J are TRBV30 and TRBJ2-1; D remains ambiguous. Germline-derived CDR1 and CDR2 are GTSNPN and SVGIG (reference sequence). The V end lost 3 bases, the J end lost 5 bases, and 5 bases lay between the germline ends. The CDR3 is 11 amino acids. This chain's CDR3 is CAWSEDNEQFF. In nucleotides, the CDR3 is TGTGCCTGGAGCGAAGACAATGAGCAGTTCTTC.

As DNA, the CDR3 is TGCAGCCCGCTGGGACCGGGACGGGGTTATTTGACTGAAGCTTTCTTT. Translated, it gives CSPLGPGRGYLTEAFF. The rearrangement links TRBV29-1 to TRBJ1-1, with D maybe TRBD1 (5 bases). The CDR3 totals 16 residues. Trimming removed 8 bases from V and 5 bases from J, with 27 bases in between. The germline gives CDR1 SQVTM, CDR2 ANQGSEA.

This clonotype showed up just a few times. The chain employs TRBV14 and TRBJ1-1; D ambiguous. The CDR3 extends over 13 amino acids. V lost 0 bases and J lost 7, with 9 bases in between. Germline V CDR1 and CDR2: SGHDN, FVKESK. The CDR3 spells CASSQEGSIEAFF. In DNA, the CDR3 is TGTGCCAGCAGCCAAGAGGGGTCGATTGAAGCTTTCTTT.

The sample holds one count of this clonotype. Here the CDR3 reads CASSITGGTTDTQYF. The CDR3 bases are TGTGCCAGCAGCATTACAGGGGGCACCACAGATACGCAGTATTTT. V and J are TRBV9 and TRBJ2-3; 9 bases agree with TRBD1. Trimming took 4 bases from V and 2 from J; bases not matched to a gene: 5. CDR1 is SGDLS and CDR2 is YYNGEE in the germline V gene. The CDR3 runs 15 residues.

V usage is TRBV29-1 and J usage is TRBJ2-1; TRBD1 aligns across 10 bases. With V trimmed by 2 bases and J by 3 bases, 13 bases remained unmatched. In germline, CDR1 is SQVTM, CDR2 ANQGSEA. There are 18 residues in the CDR3. The CDR3 sequence is CSVEPGQGLGLHYNEQFF. CDR3 bases: TGCAGCGTTGAACCGGGACAGGGGCTCGGGCTACACTACAATGAGCAGTTCTTC.

This sequence joins TRBV9 and TRBJ2-3, with D perhaps TRBD2 (6 bases). Germline values: CDR1 SGDLS, CDR2 YYNGEE. The CDR3 runs to 16 residues. The V gene lost 0 bases and the J gene lost 0 bases, with 11 bases spanning the gap. As DNA, the CDR3 is TGTGCCAGCAGCGTAGGTGCGGGGCCTAGCACAGATACGCAGTATTTT. Protein product: CASSVGAGPSTDTQYF. Together with reference TRBV9 and TRBJ2-3, the CDR3 gives the full variable domain: DSGVTQTPKHLITATGQRVTLRCSPRSGDLSVYWYQQSLDQGLQFLIQYYNGEERAKGNILERFSAQQFPDLHSELNLSSLELGDSALYFCASSVGAGPSTDTQYFGPGTRLTVL.

At least ten counts were recorded for this clonotype. The V and J genes are TRBV30 and TRBJ2-5; 7 nucleotides align to TRBD1. The CDR3 contains 14 residues. V dropped 2 bases and J dropped 5; count of bases not matched to a gene: 8. The germline gives CDR1 GTSNPN, CDR2 SVGIG (reference sequence). CDR3 protein: CAWSFTGVKETQYF. The DNA for the CDR3 is TGTGCCTGGAGTTTCACAGGGGTTAAGGAGACCCAGTACTTC.

Details on this clonotype: A much more abundant neighbour one base away suggests this may be a read error. The genes are TRBV27 and TRBJ1-2; D not resolved. CDR3 length: 13 amino acids. Trimming removed 2 bases from V and 7 bases from J, with 11 bases in between. Looked up from germline, CDR1 is MNHEY and CDR2 is SMNVEV (reference sequence). CDR3 sequence (DNA): TGTGCCAGCAGTTTAAGGGCAGAGGTTGGCTACACCTTC. Translation gives CASSLRAEVGYTF.

This clonotype was counted only a few times. The chain joins TRBV14 to TRBJ2-1; D might be TRBD1 or TRBD2, each matching 5 bases. CDR3 length: 11 amino acids. In germline, CDR1 is SGHDN, CDR2 FVKESK. Trimming cost V 10 bases and J 9 bases, with 13 bases left between them. The CDR3 protein is CATGWGSEQFF. DNA of the CDR3: TGTGCCACAGGGTGGGGGAGTGAGCAGTTCTTC.

CDR3 residues: CASSFSAVQEQYF. The DNA of the CDR3 is TGTGCCAGCAGTTTTTCAGCAGTCCAGGAGCAGTACTTC. The rearrangement uses TRBV28 and TRBJ2-7; no reliable D call. The CDR3 loop spans 13 amino acids. Germline CDR1 reads MDHEN; CDR2 reads SYDVKM. The V end was cut by 3 bases, the J end by 7 bases, with 13 bases between.

This clonotype was recorded at least ten times. V is TRBV20-1 and J is TRBJ2-7, with a tentative D call TRBD2 (5 bases). Per the germline V gene, CDR1 is DFQATT and CDR2 is SNEGSKA (reference sequence). This CDR3 region has 13 residues. V was clipped by 3 bases and J by 9 bases, with 18 bases between them. Here the CDR3 reads CSASPSRTSGQYF. CDR3 nucleotide sequence: TGCAGTGCTAGTCCAAGCAGGACTTCAGGGCAGTACTTC.

Written as DNA, the CDR3 is TGTGCCAGCAGTGAAGCTCGGGACAGTTATGCAACTAATGAAAAACTGTTTTTT. The encoded protein is CASSEARDSYATNEKLFF. The chain joins TRBV7-2 to TRBJ1-4, with 7 nucleotides matching TRBD1. CDR1 SGHTA and CDR2 FQGNSA come from the germline V gene. The CDR3 runs to 18 residues. Losses at the gene ends were 6 bases for V and 0 bases for J; bases not matched to a gene: 13.

A few counts support this clonotype. The chain couples TRBV7-6 to TRBJ2-7; D call uncertain. Germline V lookup: CDR1 SGHVS, CDR2 FNYEAQ. CDR3 length equals 13 residues. V shed 5 bases and J shed 3 bases, with 11 bases lying between them. The CDR3 loop is CASSPRAIYEQYF. The CDR3 DNA reads TGTGCCAGCAGCCCCAGAGCTATCTACGAGCAGTACTTC. Full variable domain (outside the CDR3, taken from reference TRBV7-6 and TRBJ2-7): GAGVSQSPRYKVTKRGQDVALRCDPISGHVSLYWYRQALGQGPEFLTYFNYEAQQDKSGLPNDRFSAERPEGSISTLTIQRTEQRDSAMYRCASSPRAIYEQYFGPGTRLTVT.

This chain uses TRBV19 with TRBJ2-3; no firm D call. Trimming removed 8 bases at V and 1 base at J, with 10 bases between. The CDR3 is 13 amino acids. The V gene's germline CDR1 is LNHDA and CDR2 SQIVND (reference sequence). CDR3 residues: CASLPLGTDTQYF. CDR3 coding DNA: TGTGCCAGTCTGCCTTTGGGCACAGATACGCAGTATTTT.

The rearrangement joins TRBV20-1 to TRBJ2-3, with 10 bases lining up with TRBD2. The length of the CDR3 is 16 residues. Per the germline V gene, CDR1 is DFQATT and CDR2 is SNEGSKA (reference sequence). J was trimmed by 3 bases and V by 3 bases; bases with no gene match: 9. The CDR3 DNA is TGCAGTGCTAGTCGGGTGGAACTAGCGGGAACAGATACGCAGTATTTT. Translating gives CSASRVELAGTDTQYF.

This clonotype has a count of ten or more. The CDR3 DNA reads TGTGCCAGCAGCACACCGGGACATAAAGGGGACTACGAGCAGTACTTC. This codes for CASSTPGHKGDYEQYF. The genes are TRBV7-9 and TRBJ2-7, with D maybe TRBD1 (6 bases). The CDR3 covers 16 residues. Trimming stripped 5 bases from V and 3 bases from J, with 20 bases between. Germline V gives CDR1 SEHNR, CDR2 FQNEAQ (reference sequence).

This clonotype appeared a single time. The rearrangement uses TRBV20-1 and TRBJ1-4; no clear D gene. CDR1 and CDR2 (germline): DFQATT, SNEGSKA (reference sequence). V shed 0 bases and J shed 7 bases, with 12 bases lying between them. The CDR3 is 14 residues long. The CDR3 nucleotides read TGCAGTGCTAGAGATAGCCAGGTGCCTGAAAAACTGTTTTTT. Its translation: CSARDSQVPEKLFF.

This clonotype was recorded only once. This rearrangement joins TRBV20-1 to TRBJ2-5, with 11 bases identical to TRBD2. There are 16 residues in the CDR3. CDR1 is DFQATT and CDR2 is SNEGSKA in the germline V gene (reference sequence). Unmatched junction bases numbered 14, after V lost 5 bases and J lost 6 bases. Written as DNA, the CDR3 is TGCAGTGCTCGGGAGGAGGGGACTAGCGGTCAAAAGACCCAGTACTTC. Its translation: CSAREEGTSGQKTQYF.

This clonotype was counted between two and nine times. The genes are TRBV11-2 and TRBJ1-2; 7 bases agree with TRBD1. Germline-derived CDR1 and CDR2 are SGHAT and FQNNGV. Trimming cost V 1 base and J 7 bases; bases outside gene matches: 6. The CDR3 contains 14 residues. The CDR3 reads CASSLATGVGGYTF. CDR3 DNA: TGTGCCAGCAGCTTAGCTACAGGGGTAGGTGGCTACACCTTC.

V is TRBV20-1 and J is TRBJ2-7; perhaps TRBD1 as D (5 bases). Trimming took 1 base from V and 2 from J, leaving 9 bases between them. Germline-derived CDR1 and CDR2 are DFQATT and SNEGSKA (reference sequence). The CDR3 spans 13 residues. The CDR3 loop is CSARVDMTYEQYF. CDR3 sequence (DNA): TGCAGTGCTAGAGTGGACATGACCTACGAGCAGTACTTC.

V is TRBV27 and J is TRBJ1-6, with no clear D. CDR1 and CDR2 (germline): MNHEY, SMNVEV (reference sequence). The CDR3 loop spans 14 amino acids. The ends were cut back, 7 bases at V and 3 bases at J, with 10 bases in the middle. CDR3 sequence reads: CASTNGGYNSPLHF. CDR3 DNA: TGTGCCAGCACTAACGGAGGCTATAATTCACCCCTCCACTTT.

In its sample, this clonotype was seen a few times. The germline gene is not matched at one end of the junction; a read error may be the cause. CDR3 sequence: CASTSHNEQFF. The CDR3 DNA follows: TGTGCCAGCACCTCCCACAATGAGCAGTTCTTC. V is TRBV5-8 and J is TRBJ2-1; D not certain. The CDR3 extends over 11 amino acids. The germline CDR1 and CDR2 sequences are SGHTS and YDEGEE.

The chain is built from TRBV4-1 and TRBJ2-2; 10 bases agree with TRBD2. V lost 3 bases and J lost 3; bases outside the gene matches: 4. The CDR3 loop spans 16 amino acids. The germline CDR1 and CDR2 sequences are MGHRA and YSYEKL. The CDR3 DNA reads as TGCGCCAGCAGCCAGAGCGGGAGGGCCTACACCGGGGAGCTGTTTTTT. It is translated as CASSQSGRAYTGELFF.